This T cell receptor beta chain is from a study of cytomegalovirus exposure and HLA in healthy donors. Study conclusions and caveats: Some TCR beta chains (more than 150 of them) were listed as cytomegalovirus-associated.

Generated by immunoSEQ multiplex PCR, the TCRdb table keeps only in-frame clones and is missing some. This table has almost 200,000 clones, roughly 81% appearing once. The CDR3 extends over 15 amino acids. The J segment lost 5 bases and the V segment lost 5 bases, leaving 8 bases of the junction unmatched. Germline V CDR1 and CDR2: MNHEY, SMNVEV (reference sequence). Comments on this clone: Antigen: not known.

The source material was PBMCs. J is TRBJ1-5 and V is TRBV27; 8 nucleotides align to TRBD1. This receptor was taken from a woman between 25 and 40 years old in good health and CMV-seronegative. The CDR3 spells CASSGHRQGHQPQHF. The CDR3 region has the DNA TGTGCCAGCAGTGGACACCGACAGGGGCATCAGCCCCAGCATTTT.